This T cell receptor beta chain is from a study of blood T cell repertoires in COVID-19. About the research overall: Sites in the United States, Italy and Spain provided acute and convalescent COVID-19 samples. T cells, B-cell-depleted T cells, or PBMCs provided the cDNA or gDNA that served as material.

Source study methods: Reference gene primer amplification gave estimated nucleated cell counts. The data were produced by immunoSEQ multiplex PCR, yet TCRdb's version contains in-frame clones alone and is incomplete. V and J calls and clone size are those listed in that table; D and trimming were worked out from the DNA. The sample includes tens of thousands of clones, about 84% of them seen just once. Trimming took off 3 bases at V and 4 bases at J, with 15 bases between the two ends. CDR1 is SEHNR and CDR2 is FQNEAQ in the germline V gene (reference sequence). The length of the CDR3 is 15 residues.

Sequencing was done on a sample of peripheral blood. The V and J genes are TRBV7-9 and TRBJ1-1; D remains ambiguous. This TCR was sampled from a woman of 80 years or more with acute or convalescent COVID-19. CDR3: CASSFESGGGTEAFF. The CDR3 DNA is TGTGCCAGCAGCTTTGAGTCCGGCGGCGGCACTGAAGCTTTCTTT.